What follows are 24 T cell receptor beta chains derived from one specimen sequenced in a study of vaccination and CD4 T cells after COVID-19. The treatment was: approximately nine-day PBMC culture with coronavirus spike peptide pools or control peptides (ViraFEST assay). Sequencing of cultured CD4+ T cell DNA used the Oncomine TCR Beta short-read assay. Via MiXCR, TCRdb re-called the PCR reads, giving one row per CDR3 protein. The data contain tens of thousands of distinct CDR3 sequences, less than 50% of them seen just once; the ten biggest clones take up approximately 4.5%. Antigen specificity for these receptors is unknown. The sequenced sample was CD4+ T cells from blood, cultured in vitro, obtained before SARS-CoV-2 vaccination. All receptors come from a human donor who had recovered from COVID-19.

Only a few counts were recorded for this clonotype. The V and J genes are TRBV20-1 and TRBJ1-4, with D uncertain. CDR1 and CDR2 (germline): DFQATT, SNEGSKA (reference sequence). Between the trimmed V and J ends, which lost 3 bases and 7 bases, there was a span of 9 bases. The CDR3 sequence is 12 residues long. DNA of the CDR3: TGCAGTGCTAGGAACATAGGTGAAAAACTGTTTTTT. It is translated as CSARNIGEKLFF.

V and J are TRBV28 and TRBJ2-7; D ambiguous. Deletions cut 5 bases from V and 2 bases from J, with 13 bases between. CDR1 MDHEN and CDR2 SYDVKM come from the germline V gene. The CDR3 loop spans 14 amino acids. The CDR3 reads CASSGQKPPYEQYF. The CDR3 region has the DNA TGTGCCAGCAGTGGCCAGAAGCCTCCCTACGAGCAGTACTTC.

The rearrangement links TRBV7-8 to TRBJ2-6; D is possibly TRBD2 (5 bases). Trimming pared 5 bases from V and 4 bases from J, leaving 18 bases between. Germline CDR1 and CDR2: SGHVS and FQNEAQ. This CDR3 has 17 residues. DNA for the CDR3: TGTGCCAGCAGCCGCAGCCGGGGTTCCGCAGGGGCCAACGTCCTGACTTTC. Amino acid sequence: CASSRSRGSAGANVLTF.

This clonotype has just a few counts. V is TRBV7-2 and J is TRBJ2-7, with 10 positions matching TRBD1. Germline CDR1 reads SGHTA; CDR2 reads FQGNSA. This CDR3 spans 15 amino acids. V lost 1 base, J lost 7 bases, and 7 bases stayed unmatched. The CDR3 reads CASSLGGTGVEEQYF. The DNA of the CDR3 is TGTGCCAGCAGCTTAGGAGGGACAGGGGTGGAAGAGCAGTACTTC.

This clonotype was picked up one time. This chain uses TRBV7-2 with TRBJ2-7, with 10 bases lining up with TRBD1. Trimming at V came to 5 bases and at J to 7 bases, leaving 8 bases not matched to a gene. Germline CDR1 and CDR2: SGHTA and FQGNSA. The CDR3 runs to 14 residues. The CDR3 sequence is CASSPRTGGDEQYF. CDR3 sequence (DNA): TGTGCCAGCAGCCCCAGGACAGGGGGGGATGAGCAGTACTTC. The entire variable domain, with the rest obtained from reference TRBV7-2 and TRBJ2-7, is as follows: GAGVSQSPSNKVTEKGKDVELRCDPISGHTALYWYRQSLGQGLEFLIYFQGNSAPDKSGLPSDRFSAERTGGSVSTLTIQRTQQEDSAVYLCASSPRTGGDEQYFGPGTRLTVT.

This clonotype was observed a few times. The V call is TRBV20-1, the J call TRBJ1-1, with D perhaps TRBD1 (6 bases). The CDR3 is made up of 13 amino acids. Germline loops: CDR1 DFQATT, CDR2 SNEGSKA (reference sequence). Deletions cut 6 bases from V and 5 bases from J, with 16 bases between. The CDR3: CSASGQRGTEAFF. DNA for the CDR3: TGCAGTGCGTCCGGGCAAAGGGGGACTGAAGCTTTCTTT.

In this sample, this clonotype turned up a few times. V usage is TRBV19 and J usage is TRBJ2-7; D call uncertain. The CDR3 has 11 residues. V dropped 1 base and J dropped 4 bases, with 2 bases sitting between them. Germline-derived CDR1 and CDR2 are LNHDA and SQIVND (reference sequence). The CDR3 sequence is CASSIGYEQYF. Written as DNA, the CDR3 is TGTGCCAGTAGTATAGGATACGAGCAGTACTTC.

This clonotype was recorded only once. This chain connects TRBV5-4 to TRBJ2-1, with D unclear. Trimming left V 4 bases short and J 0 bases short, with 11 bases between. CDR1 and CDR2 from the germline V gene are SGHNT and YYREEE (reference sequence). The CDR3 consists of 15 residues. CDR3 bases: TGTGCCAGCAGCACCTACTCGAGCTCCTACAATGAGCAGTTCTTC. Translating it yields CASSTYSSSYNEQFF.

The chain employs TRBV25-1 and TRBJ1-2; a possible D gene is TRBD1 (6 bases). Germline V gene data show CDR1 as MGHDK and CDR2 as SYGVNS. The CDR3 sequence is 14 residues long. V lost 1 base and J 8 bases, leaving 14 bases between the germline ends. DNA for the CDR3: TGTGCCAGCAGTGAATCCGGACAGTTGGGGGGCTACACCTTC. It specifies CASSESGQLGGYTF.

CDR3 sequence reads: CASSLARGDQPQHF. The CDR3 region has the DNA TGTGCCAGCAGTTTAGCGCGGGGGGATCAGCCCCAGCATTTT. The gene calls are TRBV12-3 or TRBV12-4 and TRBJ1-5, with TRBD1 as a possible D gene (5 bases). The V end lost 0 bases, the J end lost 5 bases, and 8 bases lay between the germline ends. The CDR3 is 14 residues long.

This clonotype has just a few counts. This chain joins TRBV19 and TRBJ1-1, with no clear D. The CDR3 spans 13 residues. Looked up from germline, CDR1 is LNHDA and CDR2 is SQIVND (reference sequence). Deletions cut 5 bases from V and 0 bases from J, with 7 bases between. The CDR3 DNA sequence: TGTGCCAGTAGTCAGGATTTGAACACTGAAGCTTTCTTT. It specifies CASSQDLNTEAFF.

This clonotype was seen a handful of times. The chain joins TRBV28 to TRBJ1-5, with 8 bases fitting TRBD1. The CDR3 runs 20 residues. CDR1 and CDR2 from the germline V gene are MDHEN and SYDVKM. Unmatched junction bases numbered 18, after V lost 4 bases and J lost 1 base. The CDR3 here is CASSSFPGQGRSYSNQPQHF. DNA for the CDR3: TGTGCCAGCAGTTCATTCCCCGGACAGGGAAGAAGTTACAGCAATCAGCCCCAGCATTTT.

The chain uses TRBV20-1 and TRBJ1-5, with D possibly matching TRBD1 (5 bases). Germline V gene data show CDR1 as DFQATT and CDR2 as SNEGSKA (reference sequence). This CDR3 has 13 amino acids. Trimming stripped 6 bases from V and 2 bases from J, with 11 bases between. The CDR3 coding sequence is TGCAGTGCGGGAGGCAGGGGCAATCAGCCCCAGCATTTT. The encoded protein is CSAGGRGNQPQHF.

The chain is built from TRBV7-2 and TRBJ1-2; the D is unclear. The germline V gene encodes CDR1 SGHTA and CDR2 FQGNSA. The CDR3 has 15 amino acids. V dropped 0 bases and J dropped 3 bases, with 11 bases sitting between them. CDR3 amino acids: CASSLAPGSDYGYTF. CDR3 in DNA: TGTGCCAGCAGCTTAGCTCCCGGGTCGGACTATGGCTACACCTTC.

This clonotype was recorded a few times. J is TRBJ1-2 and V is TRBV5-4; no reliable D call. In germline, CDR1 is SGHNT, CDR2 YYREEE (reference sequence). With 0 bases removed from V and 3 bases from J, the gap between germline ends came to 12 bases. The CDR3 is 15 residues long. This CDR3 is CASSLETAGDYGYTF. CDR3 coding DNA: TGTGCCAGCAGCTTGGAAACGGCGGGCGACTATGGCTACACCTTC.

The chain is built from TRBV7-2 and TRBJ1-2; D possibly corresponds to TRBD1 (6 bases). The length of the CDR3 is 16 residues. V lost 1 base and J 4 bases, leaving 16 bases between the germline ends. Germline values: CDR1 SGHTA, CDR2 FQGNSA. The CDR3 DNA reads as TGTGCCAGCAGCTTAGGAGCGGGGGGCCGGTTCTATGGCTACACCTTC. This translates into CASSLGAGGRFYGYTF.

The chain employs TRBV6-1 and TRBJ1-1; tentative D call: TRBD1 (5 bases). CDR1 is MNHNS, CDR2 SASEGT, per germline. Between the trimmed V and J ends, which lost 9 bases and 2 bases, there was a span of 13 bases. The CDR3 has 13 residues. CDR3: CASIRQSNTEAFF. In nucleotides, the CDR3 is TGTGCCAGTATTCGACAGAGCAACACTGAAGCTTTCTTT.

This clonotype has more than one count but fewer than ten. V gene TRBV30 combines with J gene TRBJ1-6; D gene ambiguous. Germline V lookup: CDR1 GTSNPN, CDR2 SVGIG (reference sequence). The CDR3 contains 15 residues. For the CDR3, the DNA is TGTGCTTTCGTGCGGTCCCTCCGTCCTGATTCACCCCTCCACTTT. Translating gives CAFVRSLRPDSPLHF.

Only a few counts were recorded for this clonotype. V gene TRBV18 combines with J gene TRBJ1-2; D is possibly TRBD1 (5 bases). CDR3 size: 14 residues. V was shortened by 4 bases and J by 0 bases, with 9 bases between the two germline ends. Germline V gene lookup returns CDR1 KGHSH and CDR2 LQKENI. CDR3 loop: CASSQGASNYGYTF. CDR3 in DNA: TGTGCCAGCTCACAAGGGGCGTCTAACTATGGCTACACCTTC.

V gene TRBV11-1 combines with J gene TRBJ1-5; possibly TRBD1 for D (6 bases). CDR1 and CDR2 (germline): SGHAT, FQDESV (reference sequence). CDR3 length equals 17 residues. Trimming took 4 bases from V and 7 from J, leaving 23 bases between them. CDR3 in amino acids: CASSSYRQAIHRQPQHF. The CDR3 DNA reads TGTGCCAGCAGCTCCTACCGACAGGCAATCCACAGACAGCCCCAGCATTTT.

This clonotype showed up just a few times. The rearrangement links TRBV20-1 to TRBJ1-3; D unclear. Between the trimmed V and J ends, which lost 5 bases and 0 bases, there was a span of 5 bases. This CDR3 is 12 amino acids long. Germline assignment: CDR1 DFQATT and CDR2 SNEGSKA (reference sequence). The CDR3 DNA is TGCAGTGCTTCCAGCTCTGGAAACACCATATATTTT. Encoded protein: CSASSSGNTIYF.

The chain joins TRBV7-9 to TRBJ2-5; D unclear. Deletions cut 1 base from V and 1 base from J, with 10 bases between. The germline CDR1 and CDR2 sequences are SEHNR and FQNEAQ (reference sequence). The CDR3 spans 15 residues. In DNA form, the CDR3 reads TGTGCCAGCAGCTTAGAGTTATCAGTCCAAGAGACCCAGTACTTC. Translation: CASSLELSVQETQYF.

The J gene is TRBJ2-1, the V gene TRBV7-3; D ambiguous. The CDR3 spans 13 residues. Germline lookup yields CDR1 SGHTA and CDR2 FQGTGA. Trimming took off 5 bases at V and 4 bases at J, with 9 bases between the two ends. For the CDR3, the DNA is TGTGCCAGCAGCCGATTACCATACAATGAGCAGTTCTTC. It yields the protein CASSRLPYNEQFF.

The chain couples TRBV19 to TRBJ1-4; 10 nucleotides align to TRBD1. Germline assignment: CDR1 LNHDA and CDR2 SQIVND (reference sequence). The CDR3 runs to 14 residues. V gave up 5 bases and J gave up 6 bases; unmatched junction bases: 3. The CDR3 loop is CASSPDRGDEKLFF. In DNA, the CDR3 is TGTGCCAGTAGTCCGGACAGGGGGGATGAAAAACTGTTTTTT.